Reported below is one T cell receptor (beta chain). The antigen it binds to is not known. The record has no base qualities; no much larger clone is one base away. These data come from a study of T and B cells in COVID-19 patients (TCRdb year 2020). Some background on the complete study: In this study, adaptive immunity was profiled in COVID-19 patients who either had active infection or had recovered, using TRB and IGH repertoire sequencing of peripheral blood. As many as 9 follow-up blood samples were taken per patient, and some of the samples covered different disease stages within the same individual. An age-matched reference group of roughly 40 healthy donors negative for COVID-19 antibodies was used as the comparison for repertoire analyses. A median age of approximately 34 years was recorded in the recovered cohort versus approximately 70 years in the active-infection cohort. Because samples were available both during active disease and after recovery, a couple of patients were counted in both the recovered and the active cohorts. A recovered cohort was made up of 19 patients contributing approximately 20 samples, mostly after mild to moderate COVID-19 managed as outpatients. The repository of TCR and BCR sequences included just under 70 time points from 30 to 45 patients, and more than 7.5 million TCR sequences were analysed. Comorbidities linked to unfavorable COVID-19 outcome were present in about 90% of the 20 patients in the active-infection cohort. Critical illness requiring mechanical ventilation or ECMO was present in most of the roughly 20 patients in the active-infection cohort.

TRB repertoires were amplified from about 250-500 ng of genomic DNA extracted from blood. Measured from the cysteine to the phenylalanine, the CDR3 is 15 residues long. This entry keeps only the CDR3 DNA: 45 bases, framed from base 1. The germline V gene (reference sequence) yields SEHNR for CDR1 and FQNEAQ for CDR2. V is pared back by 5 bases and J by 0 bases, with 11 bases lying between the germline termini. The run used an Illumina MiSeq. TRB rearrangements were amplified by multiplex PCR with BIOMED2 TRB-A/B primer pools. Illumina-compatible adapters and 7-nucleotide sample barcodes were attached to the amplicons in two consecutive PCRs. All library PCRs used Phusion HS II polymerase. The amplicons were purified from gel with the NucleoSpin Gel and PCR Clean-up kit, measured on Qubit, and then pooled at 3.5 to 4 nM. Amplicon pool quality was checked on an Agilent 2100 Bioanalyzer before Illumina next-generation sequencing. For the original study's pipeline: Annotation of TRB rearrangements was performed with MiXCR 3.0.8 using the default MiXCR reference library. Non-productive reads and sequences with fewer than 2 reads were removed, and each unique CDR3 nucleotide sequence was counted as one clone. Clonality, diversity, richness and V-J gene usage were computed in R 3.5.1. GLIPH2 was used to cluster TCRs by CDR3 similarity, and OLGA was used to calculate generation probabilities. GLIPH2 clusters were kept only if they contained at least four unique TCR clonotypes found in at least three individuals. The public reads were reanalyzed by TCRdb: fastp trimming at Q25, MiXCR alignment, in-frame beta chains only. Here each entry gathers all rows of one CDR3 protein and keeps the most common genes and DNA. Clone size and V and J calls follow TCRdb, not the original study. The sample table contains some 14,000 distinct CDR3 sequences; only one count was recorded for about 28% of them. About 6.8% of the sample goes to the ten largest clones.

The paper's findings and limits, for the study overall: The cohort was judged too small for assessing how HLA contributes to COVID-19 susceptibility or severity. Prospective validation of the reported TCR clusters was stated to be required before clinical use. A total of 2,331 exclusive TCR clusters, including about 32 low-pGen clusters, were found in the recovered cohort. Specific T cell subsets (CD4+/Treg/CD8+) and sorted SARS-CoV-2-responsive or tetramer+ T cells had not yet been sequenced, and these experiments were ongoing. During active COVID-19 the TRB repertoires were highly clonal, but at recovery diversity and richness rose above the levels seen in healthy donors. Blood samples from mildly ill patients during symptoms and early samples from severe cases were scarce. Patients with COVID-19 were reported to show strongly skewed TRBV/TRBJ gene usage.

The TCR originated in a human donor who had recovered from COVID-19. Recombination linked TRBV7-9 to TRBJ1-5; the D region possibly corresponds to TRBD1 (6 bases align). The sequenced sample consisted of blood. Read as DNA, the sequence is TGTGCCAGCAGCCCGGGGACAAGTAGCAATCAGCCCCAGCATTTT. It codes for CASSPGTSSNQPQHF.